This TCR beta chain derives from a study of Ad26.COV2.S vaccination and SARS-CoV-2 variants listed by TCRdb under 2021. For context, the study as a whole: Donors in the vaccine arm were drawn from COV1001, a multicentre, randomized, double-blind, placebo-controlled phase I-IIa trial testing Ad26.COV2.S in healthy adults. Ad26.COV2.S was given intramuscularly at 5x10^10 or 1x10^11 viral particles, as a single shot or as two shots 56 days apart. Sequencing of the TCRbeta repertoire served to evaluate the specificity and breadth of SARS-CoV-2-reactive T cell receptors following Ad26.COV2.S vaccination. The TCR-sequenced set comprised approximately 30 samples: some 19 Ad26.COV2.S vaccine recipients, 5 placebo recipients and 8 SARS-CoV-2 convalescent individuals. Trial participants were randomized into five groups of five, in which low-dose or high-dose Ad26.COV2.S was given once or twice, or placebo was given on both occasions. Investigators remained blinded to trial group allocation during experiments and outcome assessment. Points the paper makes about the study in general: Comparable non-spike TCR breadth was observed between vaccine and placebo recipients, consistent with only spike being contained in the vaccine. Comparing responses between vaccine doses or regimens was not something the study was powered to do. Ad26.COV2.S recipients had higher spike-specific TCR breadth than placebo recipients (P = 0.0014). After vaccination, spike-specific CD8+ and CD4+ T cell responses were reported to show substantial breadth. The authors noted that the TCR breadth and depth analyses may have underestimated total T cell responses.

TCRbeta CDR3 regions were sequenced with the immunoSEQ Assay. After extraction, genomic DNA underwent amplification by bias-controlled multiplex PCR, followed by high-throughput sequencing. The original pipeline was this. To quantify the absolute abundance of every unique TCRbeta CDR3 region, sequences were collapsed and filtered. T cell fraction was estimated by normalization of TCRbeta template counts to usable DNA, with usable DNA being measured through amplification of reference genes present in all nucleated cells. Repertoire TCRs were annotated as SARS-CoV-2-specific when V gene, CDR3 amino acid sequence and J gene were exactly matched to a known reactive TCR set. MIRA supplied the reference SARS-CoV-2 TCR set, which was filtered for enrichment in COVID-19-positive ImmuneCODE repertoires so that public or cross-reactive TCRs were removed. Drawing on the MIRA antigens, annotated TCRs were analysed further at the level of specific ORF or position within ORF. Breadth was defined as the number of annotated unique rearrangements divided by the total number of unique productive rearrangements, and depth was defined as the summed frequency of the annotated unique rearrangements. Two-sided Wilcoxon rank-sum tests were applied when comparing TCR breadth between groups. TCRdb carries this immuneACCESS record with in-frame sequences only. Its versions omit some clonotypes, under half of them owing to an unresolved V gene in the studies checked, with the rest unexplained. The DNA was the basis for D and trimming; V, J and clone size are from that table. The sample table holds hundreds of thousands of clones, of which about 89% were seen once. The ten largest account for approximately 1.5% of the sample.

Read against the paper, the sample's treatment or condition label means: roughly 18 received Ad26.COV2.S at low or high dose, single or two shots; 5 received placebo; per-sample allocation not given. For vaccine and placebo recipients, repertoires were sequenced using samples collected on day 63 after the first injection. In Cohort 1b, 25 or so adults aged 18-55 years were enrolled at a single site in Boston, USA, between 29 July and 7 August 2020. As a vaccine, Ad26.COV2.S was a replication-incompetent adenovirus type 26 vector that expressed a prefusion-stabilized SARS-CoV-2 spike protein derived from the original Wuhan strain. A remark on this clone: Its antigen is currently not known. No base qualities exist here, and no much larger clone lies one base off it.

Via the germline V gene, CDR1 is SGHRS and CDR2 YFSETQ. Reading from cysteine to phenylalanine, the CDR3 counts 15 amino acids. Only the CDR3 portion is preserved as DNA: 45 bases, with reading frame beginning at the first base. V and J are trimmed by 2 bases and 4 bases, and the gene matches miss 8 bases of the junction. The TCR was taken from a person aged 18 to 65 who received the Ad26.COV2.S COVID-19 vaccine or a placebo. This sample comprised peripheral blood, obtained in a trial of Ad26.COV2.S vaccine versus placebo. Recombination connected TRBV5-1 to TRBJ1-1; 7 of the junction bases match TRBD1. The CDR3 protein is CASSLEAGGSTEAFF. The DNA sequence is given as TGCGCCAGCAGCTTAGAGGCAGGGGGTAGCACTGAAGCTTTCTTT.